The source of this TCR beta chain is a study of blood T cell repertoires in COVID-19. Study processing details: The authors estimated nucleated cell counts from reference gene primer amplification. Using immunoSEQ multiplex PCR, the repertoire was profiled, and TCRdb retains in-frame clones only, with some absent. The V and J calls and clone size come from that table; D and trimming were worked out from the DNA. The table lists over 250,000 clones, approximately 87% of them singletons, with over 1.2% in the top ten. Germline values: CDR1 MGHRA, CDR2 YSYEKL. The junction had 17 bases not matched to a gene; V was cut back by 0 bases and J by 7 bases. The CDR3 consists of 19 residues.

Input material: peripheral blood. The rearrangement joins TRBV4-1 to TRBJ1-2, with TRBD1 identical over 10 bases. The receptor was derived from a woman between 40 and 50 years old who had recovered from COVID-19. This CDR3 reads CASSQESRGRQGARSGYTF. The CDR3 nucleotides read TGCGCCAGCAGCCAAGAATCAAGGGGGCGACAGGGGGCTCGCAGTGGCTACACCTTC.